The rows below give T cell receptor beta chains drawn from one sample of a study of T cells after posttransplantation cyclophosphamide. Assay used: immunoSEQ multiplex PCR; TCRdb lists only in-frame clones, some missing. Of about 8,000 clones listed, 80% to 95% were seen once; the top ten hold over 3.5%. The sample was CD4+ T cells sorted from blood. The receptors stem from a woman between 45 and 60 years old in good health and a related stem cell transplant donor. Both conserved end residues are part of each CDR3. Fields, in order: J gene, clone size, D gene, V gene, CDR3 protein, CDR3 DNA. The D gene is left open where the match is weak. Not every row has a clone size; where given, it reads once, few, many or a size class.

>TRBJ2-7|-|-|TRBV19
CASSLDRESYEQYF
TGTGCCAGTAGTTTAGACCGGGAATCTTACGAGCAGTACTTC
>TRBJ2-2|-|TRBD2|TRBV7-8
CASSFAGGLRELFF
TGTGCCAGCAGCTTCGCGGGAGGGCTCAGGGAGCTGTTTTTT
>TRBJ2-5|-|TRBD1|TRBV6-1
CASSATGGQETQYF
TGTGCCAGCAGTGCGACAGGGGGACAAGAGACCCAGTACTTC
>TRBJ2-2|-|TRBD2|TRBV5-4
CASSLAGVDTGELFF
TGTGCCAGCAGCCTAGCGGGGGTGGACACCGGGGAGCTGTTTTTT
>TRBJ2-5|few|-|TRBV6-5
CASSPTQGIGETQYF
TGTGCCAGCAGTCCGACTCAGGGGATCGGGGAGACCCAGTACTTC
>TRBJ2-1|-|TRBD1|TRBV13
CASSRKTGVSYNEQFF
TGTGCCAGCAGCCGAAAGACAGGGGTTTCCTACAATGAGCAGTTCTTC
>TRBJ2-5|-|-|TRBV6-6
CASSTVERLGETQYF
TGTGCCAGCAGCACCGTCGAGCGTTTGGGAGAGACCCAGTACTTC
>TRBJ1-6|-|-|TRBV6-1
CASSELDTGLLYSPLHF
TGTGCCAGCAGTGAACTGGACACGGGCCTACTATATTCACCCCTCCACTTT
>TRBJ1-2|-|-|TRBV28
CASREPVGYNYGYTF
TGTGCCAGCAGGGAGCCGGTCGGGTATAACTATGGCTACACCTTC
>TRBJ2-1|-|-|TRBV15
CATSRDLGGRVSYNEQFF
TGTGCCACCAGCAGAGATCTGGGGGGTAGAGTCTCCTACAATGAGCAGTTCTTC